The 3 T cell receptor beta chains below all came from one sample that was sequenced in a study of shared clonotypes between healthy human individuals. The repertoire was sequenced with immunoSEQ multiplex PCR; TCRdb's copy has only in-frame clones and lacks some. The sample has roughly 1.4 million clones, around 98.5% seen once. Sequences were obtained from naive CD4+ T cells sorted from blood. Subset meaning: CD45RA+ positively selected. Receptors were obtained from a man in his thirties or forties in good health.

The CDR3 bases are TGTGCCAGTCTTCAGCCCAGTTCAGGCACTGAAGCTTTCTTT. Protein: CASLQPSSGTEAFF. The chain links TRBV19 to TRBJ1-1; D not certain. The germline gives CDR1 LNHDA, CDR2 SQIVND (reference sequence). V lost 8 bases and J 4 bases, leaving 17 bases between the germline ends. The CDR3 contains 14 residues.

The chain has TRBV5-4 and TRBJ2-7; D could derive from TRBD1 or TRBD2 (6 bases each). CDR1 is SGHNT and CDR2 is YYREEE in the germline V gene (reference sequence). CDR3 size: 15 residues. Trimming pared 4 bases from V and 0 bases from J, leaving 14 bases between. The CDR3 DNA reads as TGTGCCAGCAGCCCGCCAGGGGACTCCTCCTACGAGCAGTACTTC. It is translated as CASSPPGDSSYEQYF. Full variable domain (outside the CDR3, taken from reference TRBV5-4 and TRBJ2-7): ETGVTQSPTHLIKTRGQQVTLRCSSQSGHNTVSWYQQALGQGPQFIFQYYREEENGRGNFPPRFSGLQFPNYSSELNVNALELDDSALYLCASSPPGDSSYEQYFGPGTRLTVT.

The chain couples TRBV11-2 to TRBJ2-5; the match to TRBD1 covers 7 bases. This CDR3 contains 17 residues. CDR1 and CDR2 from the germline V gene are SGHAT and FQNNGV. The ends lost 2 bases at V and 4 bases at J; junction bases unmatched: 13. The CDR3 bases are TGTGCCAGCAGCTTAAGTCTGGGGGAGACAGGGCGAGAGACCCAGTACTTC. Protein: CASSLSLGETGRETQYF. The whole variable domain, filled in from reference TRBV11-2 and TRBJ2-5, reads EAGVAQSPRYKIIEKRQSVAFWCNPISGHATLYWYQQILGQGPKLLIQFQNNGVVDDSQLPKDRFSAERLKGVDSTLKIQPAKLEDSAVYLCASSLSLGETGRETQYFGPGTRLLVL.